These 8 T cell receptor beta chains originate from one sample sequenced in a study of blood T cell repertoires in COVID-19. Method: immunoSEQ multiplex PCR; TCRdb's copy keeps in-frame clones and lacks some. The table shows about 13,000 clones, with approximately 90% occurring only once. Source material: peripheral blood. The receptors originated from a human donor in a cohort sampled during active COVID-19.

This chain joins TRBV5-6 and TRBJ1-2; D remains ambiguous. V dropped 1 base and J dropped 8 bases, with 18 bases sitting between them. The CDR3 length is 15 residues. Germline V gives CDR1 SGHDT, CDR2 YYEEEE. CDR3: CASSLREVPTGGYTF. DNA for the CDR3: TGTGCCAGCAGCTTGCGGGAGGTTCCGACGGGGGGCTACACCTTC.

J is TRBJ2-7 and V is TRBV28, with D possibly TRBD2 on 7 matching bases. Trimming removed 7 bases at V and 2 bases at J, with 12 bases between. CDR1 is MDHEN and CDR2 is SYDVKM in the germline V gene. The CDR3 loop spans 13 amino acids. The CDR3 bases are TGTGCCAGCACCCGGGGGGCGCCCTACGAGCAGTACTTC. Protein: CASTRGAPYEQYF.

This sequence joins TRBV4-1 and TRBJ2-1; 8 positions agree with TRBD1. J gave up 4 bases and V 0 bases, and 8 bases lay outside the gene matches. CDR1 and CDR2 from the germline V gene are MGHRA and YSYEKL. The CDR3 runs 17 residues. DNA of the CDR3: TGCGCCAGCAGCCAAGATCTGGCAGGGGGCTCATACAATGAGCAGTTCTTC. Its translation: CASSQDLAGGSYNEQFF.

CDR3 in amino acids: CASSYGQGARIGELFF. CDR3 DNA sequence: TGTGCCAGCAGCTACGGACAGGGCGCGCGTATCGGGGAGCTGTTTTTT. This chain links TRBV25-1 with TRBJ2-2, with TRBD1 matching over 8 bases. CDR3 length: 16 residues. CDR1 and CDR2 from the germline V gene are MGHDK and SYGVNS. J lost 7 bases, V lost 6 bases, and 13 bases had no gene match.

This clone was detected only a few times. The chain combines TRBV28 with TRBJ1-4; D may be TRBD1 (5 bases). This CDR3 spans 14 amino acids. Between the trimmed V and J ends, which lost 8 bases and 5 bases, there was a span of 15 bases. Germline CDR1 and CDR2: MDHEN and SYDVKM. The CDR3: CASARTGGNEKLFF. CDR3 DNA: TGTGCCAGCGCTCGCACGGGGGGGAATGAAAAACTGTTTTTT.

V and J are TRBV15 and TRBJ1-4; D is uncertain. Per the germline V gene, CDR1 is LNHNV and CDR2 is YYDKDF (reference sequence). V dropped 5 bases and J dropped 6 bases, with 10 bases sitting between them. This CDR3 has 13 residues. The DNA for the CDR3 is TGTGCCACCAGCGCGAGGGTAGATGAAAAACTGTTTTTT. Translating gives CATSARVDEKLFF.

The rearrangement uses TRBV6-2 or TRBV6-3 and TRBJ2-5; 13 positions agree with TRBD2. The CDR3 consists of 16 residues. Unmatched junction bases numbered 9, after V lost 6 bases and J lost 5 bases. Germline-derived CDR1 and CDR2 are MNHEY and SVGEGT. CDR3 amino acids: CASSRPTLAGGETQYF. The CDR3 DNA reads as TGTGCCAGCAGCCGACCCACACTAGCGGGAGGGGAGACCCAGTACTTC.

V gene TRBV6-1 combines with J gene TRBJ2-2; tentative D call: TRBD2 (6 bases). V gave up 1 base and J gave up 7 bases, with 13 bases separating them. This CDR3 is built from 15 residues. CDR1 is MNHNS and CDR2 is SASEGT in the germline V gene. CDR3 protein: CASSEVGRTGGELFF. The CDR3 nucleotides are TGTGCCAGCAGTGAAGTAGGGAGGACGGGCGGGGAGCTGTTTTTT.